The T cell receptor beta chain described here comes from a study of T cell responses to AZD1222 COVID-19 vaccine. V lost 2 bases and J lost 6, with 14 bases in between. The CDR3 contains 15 residues. Looked up from germline, CDR1 is LGHDT and CDR2 is YNNKEL (reference sequence). Sequenced by immunoSEQ multiplex PCR; TCRdb stores in-frame clones only, minus some. The top ten clones hold 7.7% of a sample with around 200,000 clones, about 86% of them seen once. The J gene is TRBJ2-1, the V gene TRBV3-1 (or the pseudogene TRBV3-2), with D tentatively TRBD1 (5 bases). This clonotype was obtained from an adult in good health. Sequencing used peripheral blood, obtained on day 0 of AZD1222 vaccination. The CDR3, as DNA: TGTGCCAGCAGCCAACAGGGCAGAATAGGCAATGAGCAGTTCTTC. Its protein is CASSQQGRIGNEQFF.